This TCR beta chain was sequenced for a study of cytomegalovirus exposure and HLA in healthy donors. Overall study context: HLA-typed donors contributed around 82 million unique TCRs, which were held in an early data release.

CDR3 length: 17 residues. The J segment lost 10 bases and the V segment lost 1 base, leaving 13 bases of the junction unmatched. The germline gives CDR1 SGHRS, CDR2 YFSETQ. PCR amplification relied on 60 Vbeta primers (plus 13 Jbeta primers). Here immunoSEQ multiplex PCR was the method, and the copy in TCRdb shows in-frame clones only, minus some. The sample yields roughly 290,000 clones, about four fifths seen once. Notes on this clone: Its antigen is unidentified.

Whole-study findings and limits: In a later analysis, CMV-associated beta chains were mostly HLA-associated, it appeared. Altogether, about 160 TCR beta chains were recorded as cytomegalovirus-associated. Later analysis identified about 17,000 TCR beta sequences associated with HLA alleles, using a false discovery rate threshold of 0.05.

This sequence joins TRBV5-1 and TRBJ2-3, with 12 bases fitting TRBD2. Material: PBMCs. The clonotype comes from a girl aged 2-10 years in good health and CMV-seronegative. The CDR3 nucleotides are TGCGCCAGCAGCTTGAGGACTAGCGGGAAGTGGGTGGATGCGCAGTATTTT. Amino acids: CASSLRTSGKWVDAQYF.